A single sample gave rise to the 27 T cell receptor beta chains below, sequenced in a study of blood T cell repertoires in COVID-19. Libraries were prepared by immunoSEQ multiplex PCR; TCRdb keeps only in-frame clonotypes and omits some of them. The profile shows some 150,000 clones, 75% to 90% of them singletons. The sequenced sample was peripheral blood. These TCRs come from a woman between 40 and 50 years old with acute or convalescent COVID-19.

CDR3 nucleotide sequence: TGTGCCAGCAGACACGACTATGAAGCTTTCTTT. This encodes CASRHDYEAFF. The chain joins TRBV6-5 to TRBJ1-1; D gene ambiguous. Germline V CDR1 and CDR2: MNHEY, SVGAGI. V was clipped by 6 bases and J by 7 bases, with 9 bases between them. This CDR3 comprises 11 residues.

The CDR3 is CASSGQGASSGVQFF. In DNA form, the CDR3 reads TGTGCCAGCAGCGGACAGGGGGCTTCCAGTGGTGTGCAGTTCTTC. The chain links TRBV6-5 to TRBJ2-1; 11 bases are shared with TRBD1. From germline, CDR1 is MNHEY and CDR2 SVGAGI. The CDR3 is 15 amino acids. V gave up 6 bases and J gave up 12 bases; unmatched junction bases: 13.

CDR3 sequence (DNA): TGTGCCAGCAGTGAAATTGGGCGGGGGGCCTACCCCTACGAGCAGTACTTC. Protein: CASSEIGRGAYPYEQYF. This chain joins TRBV6-1 and TRBJ2-7; 8 bases align to TRBD2. Germline-derived CDR1 and CDR2 are MNHNS and SASEGT. The CDR3 runs to 17 residues. After removal of 2 bases from V and 2 bases from J, the junction contained 11 bases not matched to a gene.

In its sample, this clone was seen once. V usage is TRBV11-2 and J usage is TRBJ1-2; TRBD1 aligns across 7 bases. Per germline, CDR1 SGHAT and CDR2 FQNNGV. The V segment lost 5 bases and the J segment 4 bases; nucleotides outside the gene matches: 7. CDR3 length: 14 residues. CDR3 sequence reads: CASSQTGNSYGYTF. The CDR3 DNA reads as TGTGCCAGCAGCCAGACAGGGAATAGCTATGGCTACACCTTC.

V usage is TRBV5-1 and J usage is TRBJ2-7; TRBD1 might be the D (6 bases). The germline CDR1 and CDR2 sequences are SGHRS and YFSETQ. Trimming removed 5 bases from V and 3 bases from J, with 12 bases in between. The CDR3 sequence is 13 residues long. CDR3 bases: TGCGCCAGCAGTTTTGGGGACAACTACGAGCAGTACTTC. Its protein product is CASSFGDNYEQYF. Supplemented by reference TRBV5-1 and TRBJ2-7, the full variable domain reads KAGVTQTPRYLIKTRGQQVTLSCSPISGHRSVSWYQQTPGQGLQFLFEYFSETQRNKGNFPGRFSGRQFSNSRSEMNVSTLELGDSALYLCASSFGDNYEQYFGPGTRLTVT.

V is TRBV11-1 and J is TRBJ2-7; 8 bases match TRBD1. The CDR3 covers 14 residues. Germline V CDR1 and CDR2: SGHAT, FQDESV (reference sequence). V was pared by 6 bases and J by 2 bases, with 6 bases of the junction left unmatched. CDR3 nucleotide sequence: TGTGCCAGCAGACTACAGGGGGAGGCCTACGAGCAGTACTTC. Amino acids: CASRLQGEAYEQYF.

V gene TRBV5-1 combines with J gene TRBJ1-6; a possible D gene is TRBD1 (6 bases). V was clipped by 4 bases and J by 2 bases, with 13 bases between them. This CDR3 has 16 residues. Per the germline V gene, CDR1 is SGHRS and CDR2 is YFSETQ. For the CDR3, the DNA is TGCGCCAGCAGCGCGTCAGGGGTCCCCTATAATTCACCCCTCCACTTT. Its translation: CASSASGVPYNSPLHF. Full variable domain (rest looked up from reference TRBV5-1 and TRBJ1-6): KAGVTQTPRYLIKTRGQQVTLSCSPISGHRSVSWYQQTPGQGLQFLFEYFSETQRNKGNFPGRFSGRQFSNSRSEMNVSTLELGDSALYLCASSASGVPYNSPLHFGNGTRLTVT.

The chain is built from TRBV27 and TRBJ1-5; D remains unclear. The V gene lost 6 bases and the J gene lost 1 base, with 10 bases spanning the gap. Germline-derived CDR1 and CDR2 are MNHEY and SMNVEV (reference sequence). This CDR3 is built from 14 residues. The CDR3 region has the DNA TGTGCCAGCAGCTCGCGGGCCAGCAATCAGCCCCAGCATTTT. Translating it yields CASSSRASNQPQHF.

A few counts support this clone. V and J are TRBV19 and TRBJ2-5; D might be TRBD2 (6 bases). Trimming left V 6 bases short and J 3 bases short, with 8 bases between. The CDR3 length is 12 residues. The germline V gene encodes CDR1 LNHDA and CDR2 SQIVND (reference sequence). This CDR3 is CASRGGKETQYF. The CDR3 nucleotides are TGTGCCAGTAGGGGGGGAAAAGAGACCCAGTACTTC.

The rearrangement joins TRBV6-1 to TRBJ2-3; a possible D gene is TRBD1 (6 bases). The germline V gene encodes CDR1 MNHNS and CDR2 SASEGT. This CDR3 contains 15 residues. V lost 2 bases and J lost 0, with 9 bases in between. The CDR3 loop reads CASSELGQSTDTQYF. As DNA, the CDR3 is TGTGCCAGCAGTGAACTCGGACAGAGCACAGATACGCAGTATTTT.

The chain uses TRBV15 and TRBJ2-1, with TRBD2 matching 10 bases. The CDR3 has 18 residues. CDR1 LNHNV and CDR2 YYDKDF come from the germline V gene (reference sequence). V dropped 0 bases and J dropped 7; count of bases not matched to a gene: 12. CDR3 DNA sequence: TGTGCCACCAGCAGAGATTTAACTAGCGGGACGAGGTTAAATGAGCAGTTCTTC. Amino acids: CATSRDLTSGTRLNEQFF.

The V gene is TRBV24-1, the J gene TRBJ2-7; the match to TRBD1 covers 11 bases. The V segment lost 4 bases and the J segment 3 bases; nucleotides outside the gene matches: 7. The CDR3 runs 16 residues. Looked up from germline, CDR1 is KGHDR and CDR2 is SFDVKD. The CDR3 sequence: CATSDPTGTGGYEQYF. The CDR3 DNA sequence: TGTGCCACCAGTGACCCGACCGGGACAGGGGGCTACGAGCAGTACTTC.

The gene calls are TRBV4-1 and TRBJ2-1, with D possibly TRBD2 on 7 matching bases. This CDR3 contains 13 residues. Germline CDR1 is MGHRA and CDR2 is YSYEKL. V was cut by 4 bases and J by 6 bases, with 10 bases left in between. CDR3: CASSPRGANEQFF. As DNA, the CDR3 is TGCGCCAGCAGCCCCCGGGGGGCCAATGAGCAGTTCTTC.

J is TRBJ2-2 and V is TRBV11-2; the match to TRBD2 covers 10 bases. The CDR3 is 15 residues long. Germline CDR1 SGHAT, CDR2 FQNNGV. V shed 5 bases, J shed 4 bases, and the junction held 4 bases outside the gene matches. The CDR3, as DNA: TGTGCCAGCAGCCACTTAGCGGGGGGCACCGGGGAGCTGTTTTTT. Translating gives CASSHLAGGTGELFF.

V gene TRBV3-1 (or the pseudogene TRBV3-2) combines with J gene TRBJ2-5, with D possibly matching TRBD2 (5 bases). CDR1 LGHDT and CDR2 YNNKEL come from the germline V gene (reference sequence). Trimming pared 2 bases from V and 5 bases from J, leaving 12 bases between. The CDR3 totals 14 residues. CDR3 DNA sequence: TGTGCCAGCAGCCAAAGCACTAGACGGGAGACCCAGTACTTC. It is translated as CASSQSTRRETQYF.

This chain joins TRBV5-4 and TRBJ2-7; 8 bases agree with TRBD1. CDR3 length: 15 residues. Per germline, CDR1 SGHNT and CDR2 YYREEE (reference sequence). Losses at the gene ends were 4 bases for V and 0 bases for J; bases not matched to a gene: 6. The CDR3: CASSGGQVSSYEQYF. CDR3 coding DNA: TGTGCCAGCAGCGGGGGACAGGTGAGCTCCTACGAGCAGTACTTC.

The rearrangement joins TRBV6-5 to TRBJ2-7; TRBD2 aligns across 10 bases. CDR3 length: 15 amino acids. Germline CDR1 reads MNHEY; CDR2 reads SVGAGI. Unmatched junction bases numbered 8, after V lost 6 bases and J lost 3 bases. The CDR3 DNA is TGTGCCAGCAGATATCAGCGGGAGGGATTCTACGAGCAGTACTTC. The encoded protein is CASRYQREGFYEQYF.

The chain uses TRBV7-6 and TRBJ2-3, with D possibly TRBD2 on 6 matching bases. The CDR3 has 15 amino acids. V lost 0 bases, J lost 5 bases, and 12 bases lay in between. The germline V gene encodes CDR1 SGHVS and CDR2 FNYEAQ. CDR3 protein: CASSLALDGGDTQYF. The CDR3, as DNA: TGTGCCAGCAGCTTAGCGCTTGACGGGGGAGATACGCAGTATTTT.

The J gene is TRBJ2-1, the V gene TRBV3-1 (or the pseudogene TRBV3-2); D gene unclear. This CDR3 has 14 amino acids. Trimming took 7 bases from V and 5 from J, leaving 15 bases between them. CDR1 LGHDT and CDR2 YNNKEL come from the germline V gene (reference sequence). CDR3 sequence reads: CASTAALGDNEQFF. DNA of the CDR3: TGTGCCAGCACCGCAGCTCTAGGAGACAATGAGCAGTTCTTC.

J is TRBJ1-2 and V is TRBV10-3; 7 bases line up with TRBD1. The CDR3 runs 15 residues. CDR1 and CDR2 (germline): ENHRY, SYGVKD. V was clipped by 2 bases and J by 3 bases; unmatched bases: 6. This CDR3 reads CAISEGQEVDYGYTF. The CDR3 DNA follows: TGTGCCATCAGTGAGGGACAGGAGGTTGACTATGGCTACACCTTC.

This chain connects TRBV24-1 to TRBJ2-3; 7 nucleotides match TRBD1. Trimming at V came to 1 base and at J to 4 bases, leaving 7 bases not matched to a gene. The CDR3 has 16 amino acids. Germline CDR1 and CDR2: KGHDR and SFDVKD. The CDR3 sequence: CATSDLLRDSSDTQYF. The CDR3 nucleotides are TGTGCCACCAGTGATTTACTTCGGGACAGTTCAGATACGCAGTATTTT.

The chain joins TRBV19 to TRBJ2-7; 9 bases fit TRBD2. This CDR3 spans 13 amino acids. Trimming removed 7 bases from V and 2 bases from J; junction bases left unmatched: 3. The germline V gene encodes CDR1 LNHDA and CDR2 SQIVND (reference sequence). The CDR3 nucleotides are TGTGCCAGTAAGACTAGCGGCACCTACGAGCAGTACTTC. Translated: CASKTSGTYEQYF.

V and J are TRBV19 and TRBJ1-1; TRBD1 aligns across 11 bases. Germline V CDR1 and CDR2: LNHDA, SQIVND (reference sequence). Germline trimming cut 5 bases from V and 10 bases from J; bases unmatched to any gene: 15. The CDR3 contains 16 residues. Here the CDR3 DNA reads TGTGCCAGTAGTCCCTCCGGGACAGGGGGTCCGCGTGCAGCTTTCTTT. Its translation is CASSPSGTGGPRAAFF.

A remark on this clone: The same CDR3 also results from other DNA sequences found in this sample. The chain joins TRBV7-9 to TRBJ2-7, with D possibly being TRBD2 (6 bases). Germline CDR1 is SEHNR and CDR2 is FQNEAQ (reference sequence). Trimming left V 0 bases short and J 4 bases short, with 7 bases between. CDR3 length: 13 amino acids. The CDR3 loop reads CASSLAGGYEQYF. The CDR3 DNA reads as TGTGCCAGCAGCTTAGCGGGAGGTTACGAGCAGTACTTC.

This chain uses TRBV5-1 with TRBJ1-1; TRBD1 might be the D (6 bases). Germline lookup yields CDR1 SGHRS and CDR2 YFSETQ. The CDR3 sequence is 14 residues long. Trimming removed 4 bases at V and 7 bases at J, with 17 bases between. Written as DNA, the CDR3 is TGCGCCAGCAGCCCCCCCGGGACAAAAATTGAAGCTTTCTTT. Its translation is CASSPPGTKIEAFF. Together with reference TRBV5-1 and TRBJ1-1, the CDR3 gives the full variable domain: KAGVTQTPRYLIKTRGQQVTLSCSPISGHRSVSWYQQTPGQGLQFLFEYFSETQRNKGNFPGRFSGRQFSNSRSEMNVSTLELGDSALYLCASSPPGTKIEAFFGQGTRLTVV.

This clone is a singleton in its sample. The genes are TRBV29-1 and TRBJ1-1; D is unclear. Trimming cost V 1 base and J 4 bases, with 10 bases left between them. CDR1 is SQVTM, CDR2 ANQGSEA, per germline. The CDR3 covers 13 residues. In DNA, the CDR3 is TGCAGCGTTGAAGTTGCGGGGAGCACTGAAGCTTTCTTT. The encoded protein is CSVEVAGSTEAFF. The entire variable domain, with the rest obtained from reference TRBV29-1 and TRBJ1-1, is as follows: SAVISQKPSRDICQRGTSLTIQCQVDSQVTMMFWYRQQPGQSLTLIATANQGSEATYESGFVIDKFPISRPNLTFSTLTVSNMSPEDSSIYLCSVEVAGSTEAFFGQGTRLTVV.

V is TRBV5-8 and J is TRBJ2-4, with D tentatively TRBD2 (5 bases). Germline values: CDR1 SGHTS, CDR2 YDEGEE. V lost 0 bases and J lost 4, with 8 bases in between. The CDR3 has 14 residues. This chain's CDR3 is CASSLGWEKNIQYF. The CDR3 DNA reads as TGTGCCAGCAGCTTGGGCTGGGAGAAAAACATTCAGTACTTC.